Here is one T cell receptor beta chain with its context. Its specificity is not known. The data were produced by immunoSEQ multiplex PCR, yet TCRdb's version contains in-frame clones alone and is incomplete. The table lists a few million clones, around 94% of them singletons, with around 0.15% in the top ten. These data belong to a study of shared clonotypes between healthy human individuals. Memory CD4+ cells were the fraction left after CD45RA+ naive selection. Study conclusions and caveats: The study generally estimated greater richness for naive than memory subsets. Clonotype sharing among donors, it was expected, would be affected by sequencing depth.

The CDR3 covers 16 residues. Looked up from germline, CDR1 is SGHRS and CDR2 is YFSETQ. Trimming shortened V by 0 bases and J by 2 bases, and 15 bases separated the two germline ends. This receptor was identified in a man between 18 and 35 years old in good health. Sequenced sample: naive CD4+ T cells sorted from blood. Sample subset: CD45RA+ positively selected. The chain has TRBV5-1 and TRBJ2-7; D ambiguous. CDR3 region: CASSLVGSPNAYEQYF. Here the CDR3 DNA reads TGCGCCAGCAGCTTGGTGGGTAGTCCCAATGCCTACGAGCAGTACTTC.